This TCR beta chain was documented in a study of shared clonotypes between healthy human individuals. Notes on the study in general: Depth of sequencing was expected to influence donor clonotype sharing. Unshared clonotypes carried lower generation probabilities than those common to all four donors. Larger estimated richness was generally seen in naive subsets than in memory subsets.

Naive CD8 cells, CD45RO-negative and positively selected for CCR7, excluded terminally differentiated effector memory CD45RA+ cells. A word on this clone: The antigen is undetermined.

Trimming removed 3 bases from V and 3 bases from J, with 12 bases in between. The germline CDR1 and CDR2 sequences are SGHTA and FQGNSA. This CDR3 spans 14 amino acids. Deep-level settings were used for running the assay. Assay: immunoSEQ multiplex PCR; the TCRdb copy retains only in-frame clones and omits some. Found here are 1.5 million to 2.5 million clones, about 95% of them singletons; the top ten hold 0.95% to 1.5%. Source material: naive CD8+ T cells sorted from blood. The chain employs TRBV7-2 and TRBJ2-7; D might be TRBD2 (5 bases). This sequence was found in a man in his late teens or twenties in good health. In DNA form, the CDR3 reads TGTGCCAGCAGCTTGACCATGAGGGACTACGAGCAGTACTTC. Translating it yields CASSLTMRDYEQYF.